Below, 30 T cell receptor beta chains from the same sample are listed, as sequenced in a study of cytomegalovirus exposure and HLA in healthy donors. The table came from immunoSEQ multiplex PCR; TCRdb's copy has only in-frame clones and leaves some out. The table lists under 300,000 clones, around 87% of them singletons. Material: PBMCs. These receptors originate from a woman in her twenties or thirties in good health and CMV-seropositive.

The gene calls are TRBV27 and TRBJ2-1; possible D gene TRBD1, 6 bases. The CDR3 loop spans 15 amino acids. In germline, CDR1 is MNHEY, CDR2 SMNVEV (reference sequence). V lost 2 bases and J 0 bases, leaving 8 bases between the germline ends. The DNA of the CDR3 is TGTGCCAGCAGTTTACAGGGGAGCTCCTACAATGAGCAGTTCTTC. Its translation is CASSLQGSSYNEQFF.

V is TRBV5-1 and J is TRBJ1-2, with TRBD1 matching 7 bases. V shed 3 bases, J shed 6 bases, and the junction held 8 bases outside the gene matches. CDR3 length: 14 residues. Germline CDR1 SGHRS, CDR2 YFSETQ. As DNA, the CDR3 is TGCGCCAGCAGCTGGGACAGTGACTATCATGGCTACACCTTC. Its translation: CASSWDSDYHGYTF.

The genes are TRBV4-1 and TRBJ1-3; the D is unclear. Deletions cut 6 bases from V and 1 base from J, with 13 bases between. CDR3 length: 15 residues. Germline V gives CDR1 MGHRA, CDR2 YSYEKL. The CDR3 DNA reads as TGCGCCAGCAGTCACGACGGCGGTTCTGGAAACACCATATATTTT. This encodes CASSHDGGSGNTIYF.

J is TRBJ2-7 and V is TRBV29-1, with 7 bases matching TRBD1. V trimming: 6 bases; J trimming: 2 bases; junction bases outside the gene matches: 10. The CDR3 runs to 14 residues. Germline V gene data show CDR1 as SQVTM and CDR2 as ANQGSEA. Here the CDR3 DNA reads TGCAGCGTACACCTCCGGGACAGCCCCTACGAGCAGTACTTC. This codes for CSVHLRDSPYEQYF.

CDR3 sequence: CAWILRDRGAYEQYF. CDR3 sequence (DNA): TGTGCCTGGATCCTCCGGGACAGGGGAGCCTACGAGCAGTACTTC. The rearrangement uses TRBV30 and TRBJ2-7; 10 positions agree with TRBD1. The junction had 8 bases not matched to a gene; V was cut back by 4 bases and J by 2 bases. CDR1 and CDR2 from the germline V gene are GTSNPN and SVGIG (reference sequence). CDR3 length: 15 amino acids.

The chain carries TRBV19 and TRBJ2-3; TRBD2 matches at 13 bases. With 8 bases clipped from V and 2 bases from J, the junction kept 1 base outside the gene matches. The germline V gene encodes CDR1 LNHDA and CDR2 SQIVND (reference sequence). The CDR3 length is 14 residues. The CDR3 DNA reads as TGTGCCAGTGGGACTAGCGGGACCACAGATACGCAGTATTTT. As protein: CASGTSGTTDTQYF.

The chain combines TRBV4-1 with TRBJ2-7; 12 bases map to TRBD1. Germline V gene lookup returns CDR1 MGHRA and CDR2 YSYEKL. J gave up 6 bases and V 2 bases, and 5 bases lay outside the gene matches. The length of the CDR3 is 15 residues. CDR3 nucleotide sequence: TGCGCCAGCAGCCAACCGGGACAGGGGGCTGGCGAGCAGTACTTC. Its protein product is CASSQPGQGAGEQYF.

The CDR3 DNA sequence: TGCGCCAGCAGCTTACAGGGGGAACACACTGAAGCTTTCTTT. This sequence encodes CASSLQGEHTEAFF. The chain links TRBV5-1 to TRBJ1-1; 8 bases agree with TRBD1. CDR1 is SGHRS, CDR2 YFSETQ, per germline. Unmatched junction bases numbered 3, after V lost 2 bases and J lost 3 bases. The CDR3 consists of 14 residues.

The rearrangement links TRBV11-3 to TRBJ2-7; the match to TRBD1 covers 7 bases. V dropped 1 base and J dropped 2; count of bases not matched to a gene: 2. Germline values: CDR1 SGHNT, CDR2 YENEEA. This CDR3 has 14 residues. The CDR3 DNA reads as TGTGCCAGCAGCTTAGGGACAGGAGCCTACGAGCAGTACTTC. Translated: CASSLGTGAYEQYF.

As to this clone: An end of the junction differs from the germline gene, which may be a read error. The rearrangement uses TRBV7-7 and TRBJ2-1; 12 bases match TRBD2. The length of the CDR3 is 18 residues. The germline gives CDR1 SSHAT, CDR2 FNYEAQ (reference sequence). In DNA form, the CDR3 reads TGTGCTAGCAGCTTATATCCGGGACTAGCGGGTCTTTACAATGAGCAGTTCTTC. It translates to CASSLYPGLAGLYNEQFF.

The gene calls are TRBV27 and TRBJ2-7, with TRBD1 matching 8 bases. Germline-derived CDR1 and CDR2 are MNHEY and SMNVEV (reference sequence). V shed 2 bases and J 4 bases; nucleotides not matched to a gene: 7. The CDR3 runs 15 residues. CDR3: CASSLGLGTGYEQYF. Here the CDR3 DNA reads TGTGCCAGCAGTTTAGGACTTGGGACAGGATACGAGCAGTACTTC.

The rearrangement uses TRBV6-4 and TRBJ2-7; TRBD2 matches 11 bases. The germline CDR1 and CDR2 sequences are MRHNA and SNTAGT. The J segment lost 0 bases and the V segment lost 7 bases, leaving 5 bases of the junction unmatched. The CDR3 consists of 15 residues. CDR3 region: CASTKTSGASYEQYF. The CDR3 DNA is TGTGCCAGCACCAAGACTAGCGGGGCCTCCTACGAGCAGTACTTC.

This rearrangement joins TRBV2 to TRBJ2-4; TRBD1 agrees at 7 bases. Germline V gene lookup returns CDR1 SNHLY and CDR2 FYNNEI. The ends lost 6 bases at V and 1 base at J; junction bases unmatched: 6. This CDR3 has 15 residues. CDR3 sequence (DNA): TGTGCCAGCAGCCCGAACAGGGGCGCCAAAAACATTCAGTACTTC. This encodes CASSPNRGAKNIQYF.

A word on this clone: Other DNA sequences in the same sample also yield this CDR3. The genes are TRBV5-1 and TRBJ2-2, with a weak D call TRBD1 (5 bases). V lost 3 bases and J lost 2, with 8 bases in between. The CDR3 is 14 amino acids. The germline V gene has CDR1 SGHRS and CDR2 YFSETQ. The CDR3 coding sequence is TGCGCCAGCAGCTCGGACACAAACACCGGGGAGCTGTTTTTT. Encoded protein: CASSSDTNTGELFF.

The CDR3 region has the DNA TGTGCCAGGATTGACAGGGACTTCTCCTACGAGCAGTACTTC. It yields the protein CARIDRDFSYEQYF. V is TRBV19 and J is TRBJ2-7; tentative D call: TRBD1 (7 bases). Trimming took 9 bases from V and 0 from J, leaving 15 bases between them. Germline CDR1 LNHDA, CDR2 SQIVND (reference sequence). The CDR3 has 14 residues.

The chain combines TRBV28 with TRBJ1-2; D unclear. CDR3 length equals 15 residues. The germline CDR1 and CDR2 sequences are MDHEN and SYDVKM. With 2 bases removed from V and 4 bases from J, the gap between germline ends came to 14 bases. The CDR3 spells CASSLNSRRSYGYTF. CDR3 coding DNA: TGTGCCAGCAGTTTAAACTCACGAAGGAGCTATGGCTACACCTTC.

This sequence joins TRBV9 and TRBJ2-5, with 8 bases lining up with TRBD1. The CDR3 contains 15 residues. Trimming took 2 bases from V and 2 from J; bases not matched to a gene: 5. Germline CDR1 SGDLS, CDR2 YYNGEE. CDR3 amino acids: CASSVQGALQETQYF. For the CDR3, the DNA is TGTGCCAGCAGCGTGCAGGGGGCGCTTCAAGAGACCCAGTACTTC.

This clone was seen a single time. The chain recombines TRBV5-1 with TRBJ2-1; weak D call: TRBD2 (6 bases). CDR3 length equals 15 residues. Germline-derived CDR1 and CDR2 are SGHRS and YFSETQ. V lost 0 bases to trimming and J lost 4 bases, with 11 bases between them. This CDR3 is CASSLGGLLYNEQFF. The CDR3 region has the DNA TGCGCCAGCAGCTTGGGTGGACTACTTTACAATGAGCAGTTCTTC.

This clone was counted once. This chain uses TRBV6-1 with TRBJ1-5; 12 nucleotides match TRBD1. This CDR3 is 15 amino acids long. The germline gives CDR1 MNHNS, CDR2 SASEGT. J lost 6 bases, V lost 7 bases, and 7 bases had no gene match. The CDR3 region is CASTWGQGAGQPQHF. DNA of the CDR3: TGTGCCAGCACTTGGGGACAGGGGGCAGGTCAGCCCCAGCATTTT.

The chain employs TRBV19 and TRBJ2-3; 9 bases map to TRBD1. The CDR3 length is 16 residues. CDR1 is LNHDA and CDR2 is SQIVND in the germline V gene (reference sequence). V was pared by 4 bases and J by 5 bases, with 10 bases of the junction left unmatched. CDR3 in amino acids: CASSTPGTGFGDTQYF. In DNA form, the CDR3 reads TGTGCCAGTAGTACTCCCGGGACAGGGTTCGGAGATACGCAGTATTTT.

This rearrangement joins TRBV7-2 to TRBJ2-3; 8 bases fit TRBD2. Per the germline V gene, CDR1 is SGHTA and CDR2 is FQGNSA. V dropped 8 bases and J dropped 3; count of bases not matched to a gene: 13. There are 16 residues in the CDR3. CDR3 nucleotide sequence: TGTGCCAGCGTCCTTGAACGGACTAGCAGTACAGATACGCAGTATTTT. The encoded protein is CASVLERTSSTDTQYF.

The chain joins TRBV29-1 to TRBJ2-1; 10 positions match TRBD2. The CDR3 length is 15 residues. Germline loops: CDR1 SQVTM, CDR2 ANQGSEA. V lost 7 bases and J lost 9; bases outside the gene matches: 15. The CDR3 spells CSGGGLAGAQGEQFF. For the CDR3, the DNA is TGCAGCGGGGGGGGGCTAGCGGGAGCTCAGGGTGAGCAGTTCTTC.

The chain is built from TRBV14 and TRBJ2-7; D might be TRBD1 (5 bases). The CDR3 runs to 14 residues. From germline, CDR1 is SGHDN and CDR2 FVKESK. The ends were cut back, 0 bases at V and 7 bases at J, with 13 bases in the middle. CDR3 residues: CASSQDVDNREQYF. Written as DNA, the CDR3 is TGTGCCAGCAGCCAAGATGTGGACAACCGGGAGCAGTACTTC.

This chain connects TRBV30 to TRBJ2-1; 10 bases agree with TRBD1. The J segment lost 7 bases and the V segment lost 4 bases, leaving 1 base of the junction unmatched. The CDR3 is 12 amino acids. Per the germline V gene, CDR1 is GTSNPN and CDR2 is SVGIG (reference sequence). CDR3 nucleotides: TGTGCCTGGATGGACAGGGGGAATGAGCAGTTCTTC. This sequence encodes CAWMDRGNEQFF.

The rearrangement links TRBV18 to TRBJ1-4; D gene ambiguous. Per germline, CDR1 KGHSH and CDR2 LQKENI. This CDR3 region has 17 residues. The ends were cut back, 2 bases at V and 1 base at J, with 14 bases in the middle. The CDR3 DNA reads as TGTGCCAGCTCACCAGCGCTGGGAGGCCGAACTAATGAAAAACTGTTTTTT. Protein sequence: CASSPALGGRTNEKLFF. Together with reference TRBV18 and TRBJ1-4, the CDR3 gives the full variable domain: NAGVMQNPRHLVRRRGQEARLRCSPMKGHSHVYWYRQLPEEGLKFMVYLQKENIIDESGMPKERFSAEFPKEGPSILRIQQVVRGDSAAYFCASSPALGGRTNEKLFFGSGTQLSVL.

The rearrangement joins TRBV19 to TRBJ2-3, with TRBD1 identical over 7 bases. The J segment lost 0 bases and the V segment lost 4 bases, leaving 13 bases of the junction unmatched. The V gene's germline CDR1 is LNHDA and CDR2 SQIVND (reference sequence). The CDR3 has 18 amino acids. The CDR3 region has the DNA TGTGCCAGTAGTACGCAGTGGGACAGACCCATAAGCACAGATACGCAGTATTTT. As protein: CASSTQWDRPISTDTQYF.

The count of this clone is one. The J gene is TRBJ2-3, the V gene TRBV5-1, with D perhaps TRBD1 (5 bases). The CDR3 is 14 residues long. CDR1 and CDR2 from the germline V gene are SGHRS and YFSETQ. Trimming stripped 0 bases from V and 2 bases from J, with 7 bases between. The CDR3 loop reads CASSLADTTDTQYF. DNA for the CDR3: TGCGCCAGCAGCTTGGCGGACACCACAGATACGCAGTATTTT.

This clone was seen just once. The V gene is TRBV18, the J gene TRBJ2-3; TRBD2 agrees at 11 bases. The CDR3 has 15 amino acids. V gave up 1 base and J gave up 5 bases; unmatched junction bases: 2. The germline V gene encodes CDR1 KGHSH and CDR2 LQKENI. The CDR3 nucleotides are TGTGCCAGCTCACCACTAGCGGGAGGGGAAGATACGCAGTATTTT. The encoded protein is CASSPLAGGEDTQYF.

The CDR3 DNA reads as TGTGCCAGCAGCTCGGACAGGGGTACTTATGGCTACACCTTC. This gives the protein CASSSDRGTYGYTF. This chain links TRBV7-8 with TRBJ1-2; 9 bases map to TRBD1. V gave up 4 bases and J gave up 5 bases; unmatched junction bases: 5. The CDR3 covers 14 residues. Germline V gene data show CDR1 as SGHVS and CDR2 as FQNEAQ.

This clone was seen a few times. The V gene is TRBV7-9, the J gene TRBJ1-5; D possibly corresponds to TRBD1 (5 bases). V dropped 0 bases and J dropped 2 bases, with 5 bases sitting between them. The CDR3 totals 14 residues. Germline-derived CDR1 and CDR2 are SEHNR and FQNEAQ (reference sequence). The CDR3 sequence: CASSLATGNQPQHF. The CDR3 DNA reads as TGTGCCAGCAGCTTAGCGACAGGCAATCAGCCCCAGCATTTT. Drawing the rest from reference TRBV7-9 and TRBJ1-5, the complete variable domain is DTGVSQNPRHKITKRGQNVTFRCDPISEHNRLYWYRQTLGQGPEFLTYFQNEAQLEKSRLLSDRFSAERPKGSFSTLEIQRTEQGDSAMYLCASSLATGNQPQHFGDGTRLSIL.